This TCR beta chain was retrieved from a study of T cells in localized non-small cell lung cancer. Broader study findings: Researchers found a median approximately 55 of the top 100 tumor clones in adjacent lung.

For this clone: Its antigen is still unknown.

TCRdb keeps only in-frame clones here, not all; method: immunoSEQ multiplex PCR. The sample gives some 19,000 clones, about 93% of which show up once; 4% is in the top ten. V gave up 4 bases and J gave up 5 bases; unmatched junction bases: 11. Germline V gives CDR1 SGHRS, CDR2 YFSETQ. The CDR3 is 16 residues long. The material was peripheral blood, obtained before any cancer treatment. This TCR derives from a male donor older than 55 with stage I squamous cell lung carcinoma. The rearrangement links TRBV5-1 to TRBJ2-3, with TRBD2 matching 9 bases. The CDR3 DNA sequence: TGCGCCAGCAGCCAACAAGCTAGCGGGAAAGGAGATACGCAGTATTTT. Amino acid sequence: CASSQQASGKGDTQYF.